This T cell receptor (beta chain) was sequenced during a study of cytomegalovirus exposure and HLA in healthy donors. The wider study: Samples from HLA-typed donors yielded approximately 80 million unique TCRs in an early data release. Study-wide points: As a later analysis showed, a missense DCLRE1C variant was linked to trimming of TCR beta V- and J-genes. Productive status was seen about 90% or about 30% of the time for most TCR beta V segments in an earlier analysis.

CDR3 length: 14 residues. CDR1 is LGHNA and CDR2 is YNFKEQ in the germline V gene. V was shortened by 1 base and J by 2 bases, with 8 bases between the two germline ends. PCR was performed using 60 Vbeta and 13 Jbeta primers. Produced via immunoSEQ multiplex PCR; TCRdb's table is partial and in-frame only. The table lists about 160,000 clones, more than 75% of them singletons, with roughly 2.1% in the top ten. Note on this clone: Its antigen remains unidentified.

This chain connects TRBV4-2 to TRBJ1-2; no definite D call. Sequenced sample: PBMCs. This clonotype was sampled from a man aged 18 to 29 in good health and CMV-seropositive. The CDR3 sequence is CASSQGWPNYGYTF. In DNA form, the CDR3 reads TGTGCCAGCAGCCAAGGCTGGCCGAACTATGGCTACACCTTC.